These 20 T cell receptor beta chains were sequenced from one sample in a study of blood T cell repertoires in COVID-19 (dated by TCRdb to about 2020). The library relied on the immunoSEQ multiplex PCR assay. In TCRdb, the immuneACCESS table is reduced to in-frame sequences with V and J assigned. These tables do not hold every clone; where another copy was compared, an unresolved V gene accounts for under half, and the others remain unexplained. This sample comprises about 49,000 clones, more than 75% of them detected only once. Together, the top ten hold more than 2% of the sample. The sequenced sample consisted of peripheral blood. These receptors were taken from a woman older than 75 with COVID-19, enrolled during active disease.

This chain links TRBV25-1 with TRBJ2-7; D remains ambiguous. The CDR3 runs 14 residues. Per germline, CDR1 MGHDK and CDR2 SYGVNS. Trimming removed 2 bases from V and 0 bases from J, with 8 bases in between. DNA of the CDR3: TGTGCCAGCAGTGAAGGCAGATTCTCCTACGAGCAGTACTTC. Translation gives CASSEGRFSYEQYF.

The CDR3 sequence is CASSLWGAGATAYNEQFF. CDR3 DNA sequence: TGTGCCAGCAGTTTATGGGGCGCAGGGGCGACGGCGTACAATGAGCAGTTCTTC. The J gene is TRBJ2-1, the V gene TRBV28; the D gene is possibly TRBD1 (6 bases). The CDR3 sequence is 18 residues long. The germline CDR1 and CDR2 sequences are MDHEN and SYDVKM. The V and J ends lost 0 bases and 4 bases respectively, with 19 bases between them.

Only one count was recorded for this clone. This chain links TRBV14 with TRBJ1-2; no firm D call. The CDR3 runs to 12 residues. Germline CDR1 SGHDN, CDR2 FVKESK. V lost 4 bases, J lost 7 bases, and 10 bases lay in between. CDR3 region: CASSPRHFGYTF. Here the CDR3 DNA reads TGTGCCAGCAGCCCTCGACATTTTGGCTACACCTTC.

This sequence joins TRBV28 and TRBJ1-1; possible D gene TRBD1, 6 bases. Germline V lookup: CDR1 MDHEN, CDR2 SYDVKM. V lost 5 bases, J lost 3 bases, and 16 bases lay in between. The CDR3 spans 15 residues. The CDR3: CASSRRTAIHTEAFF. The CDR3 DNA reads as TGTGCCAGCAGTCGTCGGACAGCAATCCACACTGAAGCTTTCTTT.

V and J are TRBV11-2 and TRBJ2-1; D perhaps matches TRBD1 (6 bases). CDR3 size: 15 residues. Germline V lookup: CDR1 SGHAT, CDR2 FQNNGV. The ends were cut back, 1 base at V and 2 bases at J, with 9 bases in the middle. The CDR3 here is CASSLVQGTYNEQFF. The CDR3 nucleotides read TGTGCCAGCAGCTTAGTACAGGGAACCTACAATGAGCAGTTCTTC. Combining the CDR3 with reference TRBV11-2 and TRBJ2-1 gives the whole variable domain EAGVAQSPRYKIIEKRQSVAFWCNPISGHATLYWYQQILGQGPKLLIQFQNNGVVDDSQLPKDRFSAERLKGVDSTLKIQPAKLEDSAVYLCASSLVQGTYNEQFFGPGTRLTVL.

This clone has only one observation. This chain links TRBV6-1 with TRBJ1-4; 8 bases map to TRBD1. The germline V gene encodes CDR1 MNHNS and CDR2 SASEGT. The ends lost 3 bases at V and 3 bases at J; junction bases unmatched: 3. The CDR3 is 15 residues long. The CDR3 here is CASSDRGRANEKLFF. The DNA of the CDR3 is TGTGCCAGCAGTGACAGGGGGCGCGCTAATGAAAAACTGTTTTTT.

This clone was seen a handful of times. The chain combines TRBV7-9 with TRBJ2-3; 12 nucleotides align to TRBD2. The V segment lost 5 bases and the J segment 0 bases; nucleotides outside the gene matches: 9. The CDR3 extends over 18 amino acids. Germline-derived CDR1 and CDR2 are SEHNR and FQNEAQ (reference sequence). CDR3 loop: CASSLRLAGAPSTDTQYF. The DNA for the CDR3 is TGTGCCAGCAGCCTCCGACTAGCGGGGGCCCCTAGCACAGATACGCAGTATTTT.

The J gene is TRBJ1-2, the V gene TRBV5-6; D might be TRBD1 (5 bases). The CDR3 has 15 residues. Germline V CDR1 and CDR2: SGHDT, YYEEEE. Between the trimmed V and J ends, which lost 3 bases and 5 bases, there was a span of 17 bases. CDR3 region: CASSWSGGASYGYTF. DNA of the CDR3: TGTGCCAGCAGCTGGTCGGGCGGGGCCTCTTATGGCTACACCTTC. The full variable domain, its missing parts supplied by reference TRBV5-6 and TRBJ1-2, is DAGVTQSPTHLIKTRGQQVTLRCSPKSGHDTVSWYQQALGQGPQFIFQYYEEEERQRGNFPDRFSGHQFPNYSSELNVNALLLGDSALYLCASSWSGGASYGYTFGSGTRLTVV.

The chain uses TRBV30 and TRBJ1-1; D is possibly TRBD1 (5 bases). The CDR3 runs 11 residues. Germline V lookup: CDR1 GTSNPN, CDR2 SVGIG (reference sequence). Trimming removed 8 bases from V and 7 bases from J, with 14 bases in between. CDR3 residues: CADRIGVEAFF. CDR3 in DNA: TGTGCCGACCGGATAGGGGTTGAAGCTTTCTTT.

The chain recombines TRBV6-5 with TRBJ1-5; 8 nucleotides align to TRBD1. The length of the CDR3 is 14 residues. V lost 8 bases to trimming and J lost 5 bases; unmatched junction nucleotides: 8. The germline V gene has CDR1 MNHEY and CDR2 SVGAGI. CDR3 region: CASQRNRGDQPQHF. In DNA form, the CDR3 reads TGTGCCAGCCAAAGGAACAGGGGGGATCAGCCCCAGCATTTT.

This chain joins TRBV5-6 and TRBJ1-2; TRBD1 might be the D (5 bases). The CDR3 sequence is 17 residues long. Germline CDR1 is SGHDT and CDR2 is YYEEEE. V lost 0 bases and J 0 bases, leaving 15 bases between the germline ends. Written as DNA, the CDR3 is TGTGCCAGCAGCTTGGTGGCCAACAGGAATACTAACTATGGCTACACCTTC. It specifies CASSLVANRNTNYGYTF.

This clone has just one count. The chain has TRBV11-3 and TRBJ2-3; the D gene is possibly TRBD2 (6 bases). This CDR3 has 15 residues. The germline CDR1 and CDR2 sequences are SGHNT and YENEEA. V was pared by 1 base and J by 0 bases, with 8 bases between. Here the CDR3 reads CASSLAGVSTDTQYF. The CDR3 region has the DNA TGTGCCAGCAGCTTAGCGGGGGTGAGCACAGATACGCAGTATTTT.

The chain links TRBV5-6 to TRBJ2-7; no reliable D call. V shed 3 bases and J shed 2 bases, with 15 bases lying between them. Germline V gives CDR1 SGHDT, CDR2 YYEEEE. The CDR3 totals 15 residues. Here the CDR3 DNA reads TGTGCCAGCAGCTATATAAGACGAGGAACCTACGAGCAGTACTTC. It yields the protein CASSYIRRGTYEQYF.

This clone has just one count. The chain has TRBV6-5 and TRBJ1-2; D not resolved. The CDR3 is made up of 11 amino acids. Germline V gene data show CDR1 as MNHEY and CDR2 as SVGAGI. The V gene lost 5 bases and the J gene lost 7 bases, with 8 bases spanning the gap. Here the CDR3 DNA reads TGTGCCAGCAGTCCCCCGGTTGGCTACACCTTC. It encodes CASSPPVGYTF.

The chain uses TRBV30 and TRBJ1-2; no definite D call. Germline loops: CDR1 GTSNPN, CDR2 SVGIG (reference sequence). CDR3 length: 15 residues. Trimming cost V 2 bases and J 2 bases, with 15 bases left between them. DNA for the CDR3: TGTGCCTGGAGTCCCTCCCGAGCGAAAAACTATGGCTACACCTTC. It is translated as CAWSPSRAKNYGYTF. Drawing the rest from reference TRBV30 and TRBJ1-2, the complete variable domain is SQTIHQWPATLVQPVGSPLSLECTVEGTSNPNLYWYRQAAGRGLQLLFYSVGIGQISSEVPQNLSASRPQDRQFILSSKKLLLSDSGFYLCAWSPSRAKNYGYTFGSGTRLTVV.

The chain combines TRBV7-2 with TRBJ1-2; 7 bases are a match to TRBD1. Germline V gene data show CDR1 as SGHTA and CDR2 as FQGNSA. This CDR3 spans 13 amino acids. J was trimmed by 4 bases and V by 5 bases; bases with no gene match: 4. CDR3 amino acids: CASSRDRLYGYTF. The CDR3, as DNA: TGTGCCAGCAGCAGGGACAGACTCTATGGCTACACCTTC.

The CDR3 region is CASSAVQGRFYGYTF. CDR3 DNA sequence: TGTGCCAGCAGCGCAGTACAGGGTAGATTCTATGGCTACACCTTC. V and J are TRBV9 and TRBJ1-2; a weak D match, TRBD1 (6 bases). The CDR3 totals 15 residues. With 3 bases removed from V and 4 bases from J, the gap between germline ends came to 16 bases. The germline V gene has CDR1 SGDLS and CDR2 YYNGEE.

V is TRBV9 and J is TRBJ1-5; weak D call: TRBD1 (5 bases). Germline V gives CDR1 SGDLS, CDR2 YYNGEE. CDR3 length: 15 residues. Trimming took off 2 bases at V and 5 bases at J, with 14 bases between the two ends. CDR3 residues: CASSVSGGLDQPQHF. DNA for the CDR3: TGTGCCAGCAGCGTTTCCGGGGGACTCGATCAGCCCCAGCATTTT.

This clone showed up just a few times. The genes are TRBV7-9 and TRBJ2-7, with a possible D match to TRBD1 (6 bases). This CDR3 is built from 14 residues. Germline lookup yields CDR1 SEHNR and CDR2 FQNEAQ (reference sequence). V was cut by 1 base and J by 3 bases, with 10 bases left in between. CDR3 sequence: CASSLEGGSYEQYF. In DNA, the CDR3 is TGTGCCAGCAGCTTAGAAGGGGGAAGCTACGAGCAGTACTTC.

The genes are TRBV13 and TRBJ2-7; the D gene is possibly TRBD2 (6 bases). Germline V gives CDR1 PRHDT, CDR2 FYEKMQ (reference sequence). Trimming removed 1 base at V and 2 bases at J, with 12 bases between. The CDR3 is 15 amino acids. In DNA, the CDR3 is TGTGCCAGCAGCTTAGCCTCGGGGGACCCCTACGAGCAGTACTTC. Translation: CASSLASGDPYEQYF.